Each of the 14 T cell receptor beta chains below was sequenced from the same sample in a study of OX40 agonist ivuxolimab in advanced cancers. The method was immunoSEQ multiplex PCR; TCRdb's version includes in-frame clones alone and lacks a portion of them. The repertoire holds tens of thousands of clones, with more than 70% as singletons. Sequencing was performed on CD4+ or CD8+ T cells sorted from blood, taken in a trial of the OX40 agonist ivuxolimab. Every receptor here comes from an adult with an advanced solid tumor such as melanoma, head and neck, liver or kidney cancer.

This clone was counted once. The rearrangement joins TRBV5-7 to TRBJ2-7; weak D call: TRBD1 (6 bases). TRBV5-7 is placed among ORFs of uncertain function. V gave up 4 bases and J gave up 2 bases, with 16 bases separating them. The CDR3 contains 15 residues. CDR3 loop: CASSQPQGIAYEQYF. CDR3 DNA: TGTGCCAGCAGCCAGCCCCAGGGGATCGCCTACGAGCAGTACTTC.

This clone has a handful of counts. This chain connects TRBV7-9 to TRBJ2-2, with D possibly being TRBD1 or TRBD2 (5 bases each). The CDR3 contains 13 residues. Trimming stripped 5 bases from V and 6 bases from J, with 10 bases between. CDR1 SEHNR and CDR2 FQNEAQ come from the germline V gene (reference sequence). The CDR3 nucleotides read TGTGCCAGCAGCCCCATGGGGGCCGGGGAGCTGTTTTTT. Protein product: CASSPMGAGELFF.

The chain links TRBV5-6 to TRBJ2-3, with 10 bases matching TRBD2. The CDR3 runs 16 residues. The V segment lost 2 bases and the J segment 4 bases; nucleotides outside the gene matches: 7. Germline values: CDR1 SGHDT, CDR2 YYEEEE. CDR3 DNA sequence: TGTGCCAGCAGCTTCACTAGCGGGGCTAACGCAGATACGCAGTATTTT. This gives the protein CASSFTSGANADTQYF.

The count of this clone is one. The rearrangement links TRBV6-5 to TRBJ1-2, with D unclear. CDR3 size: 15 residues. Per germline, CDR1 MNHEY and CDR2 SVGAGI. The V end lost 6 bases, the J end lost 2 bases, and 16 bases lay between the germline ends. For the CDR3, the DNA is TGTGCCAGCAGCCCCACCGGTCGGTCCAACTATGGCTACACCTTC. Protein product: CASSPTGRSNYGYTF.

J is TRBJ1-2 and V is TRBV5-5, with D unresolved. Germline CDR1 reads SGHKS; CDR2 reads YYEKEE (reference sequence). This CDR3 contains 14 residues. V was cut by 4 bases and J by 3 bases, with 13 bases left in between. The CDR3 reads CASSRLFEDYGYTF. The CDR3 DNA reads TGTGCCAGCAGCCGCCTATTCGAGGACTATGGCTACACCTTC.

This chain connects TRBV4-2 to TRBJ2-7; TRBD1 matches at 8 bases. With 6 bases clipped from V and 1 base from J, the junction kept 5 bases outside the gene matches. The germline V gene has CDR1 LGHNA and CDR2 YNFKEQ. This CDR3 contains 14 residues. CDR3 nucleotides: TGTGCCAGCAGACCGGGACAGGTGTCCTACGAGCAGTACTTC. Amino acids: CASRPGQVSYEQYF.

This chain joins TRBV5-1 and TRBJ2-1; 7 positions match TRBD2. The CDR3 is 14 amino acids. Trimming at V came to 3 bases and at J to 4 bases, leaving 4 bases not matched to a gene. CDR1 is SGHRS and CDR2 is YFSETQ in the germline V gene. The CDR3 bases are TGCGCCAGCAGCTCCCCTAGCGGTTACAATGAGCAGTTCTTC. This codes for CASSSPSGYNEQFF.

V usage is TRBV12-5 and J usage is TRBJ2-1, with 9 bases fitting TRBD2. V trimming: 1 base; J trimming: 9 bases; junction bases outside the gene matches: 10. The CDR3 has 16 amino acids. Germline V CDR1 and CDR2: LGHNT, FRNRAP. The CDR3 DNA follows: TGTGCTAGTGGTTTGGGAGTAGCGGGAGTGCGGGGTGAGCAGTTCTTC. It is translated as CASGLGVAGVRGEQFF.

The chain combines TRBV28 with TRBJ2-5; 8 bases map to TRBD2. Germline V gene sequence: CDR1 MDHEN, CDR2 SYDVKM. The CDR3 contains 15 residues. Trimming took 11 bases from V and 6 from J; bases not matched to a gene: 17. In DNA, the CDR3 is TGTGCCCATGCTCGAGGGGACACGGGGGGGAAGACCCAGTACTTC. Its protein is CAHARGDTGGKTQYF.

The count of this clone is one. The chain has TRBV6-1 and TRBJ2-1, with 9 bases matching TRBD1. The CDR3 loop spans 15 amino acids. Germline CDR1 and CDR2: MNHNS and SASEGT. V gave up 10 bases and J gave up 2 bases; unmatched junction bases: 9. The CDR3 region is CAIFRDRVTYNEQFF. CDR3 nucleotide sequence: TGTGCCATCTTCCGGGACAGGGTAACCTACAATGAGCAGTTCTTC.

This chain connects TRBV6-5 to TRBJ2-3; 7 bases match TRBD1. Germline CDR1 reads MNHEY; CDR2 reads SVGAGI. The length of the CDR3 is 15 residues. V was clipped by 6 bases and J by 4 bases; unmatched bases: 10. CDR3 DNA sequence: TGTGCCAGCAGGTCTCCCTCAGGGGGTTCAGATACGCAGTATTTT. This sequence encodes CASRSPSGGSDTQYF.

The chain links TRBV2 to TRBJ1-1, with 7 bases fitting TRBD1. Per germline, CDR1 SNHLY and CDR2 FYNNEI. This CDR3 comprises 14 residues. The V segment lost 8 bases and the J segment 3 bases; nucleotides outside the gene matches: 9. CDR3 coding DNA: TGTGCCAGCGGGCGGACAGGCAGATACACTGAAGCTTTCTTT. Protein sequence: CASGRTGRYTEAFF.

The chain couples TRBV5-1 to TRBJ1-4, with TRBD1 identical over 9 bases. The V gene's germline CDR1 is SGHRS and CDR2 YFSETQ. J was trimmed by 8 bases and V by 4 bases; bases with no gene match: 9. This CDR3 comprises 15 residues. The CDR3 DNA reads TGCGCCAGCAGCAGTACAGGGGGCTTTCGCGAAAAACTGTTTTTT. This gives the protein CASSSTGGFREKLFF. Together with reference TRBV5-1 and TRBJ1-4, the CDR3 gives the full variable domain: KAGVTQTPRYLIKTRGQQVTLSCSPISGHRSVSWYQQTPGQGLQFLFEYFSETQRNKGNFPGRFSGRQFSNSRSEMNVSTLELGDSALYLCASSSTGGFREKLFFGSGTQLSVL.

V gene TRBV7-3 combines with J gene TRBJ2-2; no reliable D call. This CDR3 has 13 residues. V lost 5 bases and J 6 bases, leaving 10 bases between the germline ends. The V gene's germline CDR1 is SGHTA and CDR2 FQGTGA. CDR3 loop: CASSRVLAGELFF. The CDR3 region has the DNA TGTGCCAGCAGCAGGGTTCTTGCCGGGGAGCTGTTTTTT.